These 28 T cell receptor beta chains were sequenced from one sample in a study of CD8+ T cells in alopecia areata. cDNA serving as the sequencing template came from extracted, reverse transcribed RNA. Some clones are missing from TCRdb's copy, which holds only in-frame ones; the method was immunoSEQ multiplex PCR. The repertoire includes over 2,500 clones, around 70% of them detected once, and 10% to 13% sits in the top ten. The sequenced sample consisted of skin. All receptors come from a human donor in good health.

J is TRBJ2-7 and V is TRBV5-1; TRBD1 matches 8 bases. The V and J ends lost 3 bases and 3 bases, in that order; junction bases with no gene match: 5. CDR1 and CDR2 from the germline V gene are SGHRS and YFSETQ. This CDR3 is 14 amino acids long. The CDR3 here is CASSSPDRVYEQYF. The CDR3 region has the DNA TGCGCCAGCAGCTCTCCGGACAGGGTCTACGAGCAGTACTTC. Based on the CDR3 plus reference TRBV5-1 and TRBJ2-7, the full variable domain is KAGVTQTPRYLIKTRGQQVTLSCSPISGHRSVSWYQQTPGQGLQFLFEYFSETQRNKGNFPGRFSGRQFSNSRSEMNVSTLELGDSALYLCASSSPDRVYEQYFGPGTRLTVT.

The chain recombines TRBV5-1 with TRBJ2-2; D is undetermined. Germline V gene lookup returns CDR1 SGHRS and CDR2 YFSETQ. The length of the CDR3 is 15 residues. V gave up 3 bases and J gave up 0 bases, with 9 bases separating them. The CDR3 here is CASSSGSANTGELFF. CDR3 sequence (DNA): TGCGCCAGCAGCTCTGGGTCTGCGAACACCGGGGAGCTGTTTTTT.

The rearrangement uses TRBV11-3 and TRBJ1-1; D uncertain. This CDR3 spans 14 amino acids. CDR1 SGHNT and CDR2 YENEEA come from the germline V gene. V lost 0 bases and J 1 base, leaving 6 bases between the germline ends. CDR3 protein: CASSLDGPNTEAFF. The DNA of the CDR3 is TGTGCCAGCAGCTTAGACGGCCCGAACACTGAAGCTTTCTTT.

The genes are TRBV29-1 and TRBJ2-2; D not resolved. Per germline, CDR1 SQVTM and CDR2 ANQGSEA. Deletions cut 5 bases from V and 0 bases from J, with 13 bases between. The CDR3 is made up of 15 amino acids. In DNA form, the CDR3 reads TGCAGCGTTCCCCCTGGAATTCCGAACACCGGGGAGCTGTTTTTT. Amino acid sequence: CSVPPGIPNTGELFF.

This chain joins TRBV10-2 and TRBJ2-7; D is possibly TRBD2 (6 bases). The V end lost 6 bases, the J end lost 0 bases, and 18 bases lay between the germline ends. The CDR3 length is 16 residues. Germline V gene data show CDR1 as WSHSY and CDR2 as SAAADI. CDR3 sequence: CASRFPSSGISYEQYF. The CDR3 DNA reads TGCGCCAGCAGATTCCCGAGTAGCGGTATCTCCTACGAGCAGTACTTC.

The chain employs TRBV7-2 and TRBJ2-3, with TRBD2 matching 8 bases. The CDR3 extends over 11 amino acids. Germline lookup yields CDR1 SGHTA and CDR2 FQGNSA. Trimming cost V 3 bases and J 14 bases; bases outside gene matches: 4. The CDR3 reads CASSFGLAWYF. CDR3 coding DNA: TGTGCCAGCAGCTTCGGACTAGCTTGGTATTTT.

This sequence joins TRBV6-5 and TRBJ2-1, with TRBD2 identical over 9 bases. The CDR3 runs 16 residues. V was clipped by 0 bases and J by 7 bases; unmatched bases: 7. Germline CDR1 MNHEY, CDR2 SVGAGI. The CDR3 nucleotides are TGTGCCAGCAGTTACTCGAATAGCGGGGGTAAGAATGAGCAGTTCTTC. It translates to CASSYSNSGGKNEQFF.

CDR3 coding DNA: TGTGCCAGCAGTCTAATCGACATGGGGCAGGTTAACTATGGCTACACCTTC. As protein: CASSLIDMGQVNYGYTF. V is TRBV28 and J is TRBJ1-2, with a weak D call TRBD1 (5 bases). With 5 bases removed from V and 1 base from J, the gap between germline ends came to 20 bases. The CDR3 totals 17 residues. The germline V gene encodes CDR1 MDHEN and CDR2 SYDVKM.

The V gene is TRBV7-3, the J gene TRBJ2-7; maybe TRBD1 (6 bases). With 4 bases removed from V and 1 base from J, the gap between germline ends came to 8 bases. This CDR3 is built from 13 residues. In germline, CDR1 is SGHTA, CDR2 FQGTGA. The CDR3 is CASSSGQSYEQYF. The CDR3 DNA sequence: TGTGCCAGCAGCTCTGGACAGTCCTACGAGCAGTACTTC.

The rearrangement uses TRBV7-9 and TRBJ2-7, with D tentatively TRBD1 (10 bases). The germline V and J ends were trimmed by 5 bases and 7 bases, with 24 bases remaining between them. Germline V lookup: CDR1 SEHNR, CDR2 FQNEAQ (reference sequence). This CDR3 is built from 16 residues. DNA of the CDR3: TGTGCCAGCAGCCCTAGCGGGGACAGGGGAGACAGGGAGCAGTACTTC. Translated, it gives CASSPSGDRGDREQYF.

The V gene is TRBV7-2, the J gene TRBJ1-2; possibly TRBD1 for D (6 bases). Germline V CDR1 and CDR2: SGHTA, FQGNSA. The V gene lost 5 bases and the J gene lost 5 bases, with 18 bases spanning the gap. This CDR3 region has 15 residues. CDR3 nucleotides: TGTGCCAGCAGCCCCCAGAGAGACAGGTTTTATGGCTACACCTTC. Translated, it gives CASSPQRDRFYGYTF.

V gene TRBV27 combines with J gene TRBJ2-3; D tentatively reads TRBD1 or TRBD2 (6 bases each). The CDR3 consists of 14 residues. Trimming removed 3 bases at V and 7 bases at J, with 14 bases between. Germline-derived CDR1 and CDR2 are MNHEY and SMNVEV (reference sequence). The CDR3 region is CASSFLGGAYTQYF. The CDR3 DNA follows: TGTGCCAGCAGTTTTTTGGGGGGCGCATATACGCAGTATTTT.

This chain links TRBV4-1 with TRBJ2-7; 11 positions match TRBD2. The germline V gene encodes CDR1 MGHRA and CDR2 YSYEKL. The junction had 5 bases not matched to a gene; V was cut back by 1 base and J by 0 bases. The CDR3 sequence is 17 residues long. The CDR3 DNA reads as TGCGCCAGCAGCCAAGGTAGACTAGCGGGGAACTCCTACGAGCAGTACTTC. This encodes CASSQGRLAGNSYEQYF.

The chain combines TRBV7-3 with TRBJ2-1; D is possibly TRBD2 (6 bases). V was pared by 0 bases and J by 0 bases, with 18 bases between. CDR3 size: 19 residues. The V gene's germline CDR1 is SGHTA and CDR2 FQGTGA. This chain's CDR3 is CASSLTLGGSPSSYNEQFF. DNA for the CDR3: TGTGCCAGCAGCTTAACGTTGGGGGGTTCCCCGAGCTCCTACAATGAGCAGTTCTTC. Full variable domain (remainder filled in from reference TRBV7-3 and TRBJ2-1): GAGVSQTPSNKVTEKGKYVELRCDPISGHTALYWYRQSLGQGPEFLIYFQGTGAADDSGLPNDRFFAVRPEGSVSTLKIQRTERGDSAVYLCASSLTLGGSPSSYNEQFFGPGTRLTVL.

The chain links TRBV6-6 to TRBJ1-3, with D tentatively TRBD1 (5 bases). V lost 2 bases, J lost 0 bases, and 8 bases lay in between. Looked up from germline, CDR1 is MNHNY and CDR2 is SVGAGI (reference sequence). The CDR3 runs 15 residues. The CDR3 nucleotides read TGTGCCAGCAGTTACCGACAGTCCTCTGGAAACACCATATATTTT. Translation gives CASSYRQSSGNTIYF.

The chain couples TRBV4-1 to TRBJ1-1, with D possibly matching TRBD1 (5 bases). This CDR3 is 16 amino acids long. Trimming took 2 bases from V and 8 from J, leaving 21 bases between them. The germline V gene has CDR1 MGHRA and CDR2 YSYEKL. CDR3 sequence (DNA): TGCGCCAGCAGCCAAACAAAGGGATTCAAGGGGATAGAAGCTTTCTTT. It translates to CASSQTKGFKGIEAFF.

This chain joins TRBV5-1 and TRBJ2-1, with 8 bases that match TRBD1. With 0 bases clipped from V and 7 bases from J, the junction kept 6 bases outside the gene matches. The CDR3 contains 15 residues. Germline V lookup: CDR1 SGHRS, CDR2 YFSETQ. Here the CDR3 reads CASSLAPTGVNEQFF. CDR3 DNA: TGCGCCAGCAGCTTGGCTCCGACAGGGGTAAATGAGCAGTTCTTC. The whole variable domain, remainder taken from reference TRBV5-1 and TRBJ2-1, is KAGVTQTPRYLIKTRGQQVTLSCSPISGHRSVSWYQQTPGQGLQFLFEYFSETQRNKGNFPGRFSGRQFSNSRSEMNVSTLELGDSALYLCASSLAPTGVNEQFFGPGTRLTVL.

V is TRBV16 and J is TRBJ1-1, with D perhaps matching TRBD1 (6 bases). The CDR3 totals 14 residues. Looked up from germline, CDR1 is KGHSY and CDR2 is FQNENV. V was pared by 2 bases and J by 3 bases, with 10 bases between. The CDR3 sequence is CASSQTGWDTEAFF. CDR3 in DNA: TGTGCCAGCAGCCAAACAGGGTGGGACACTGAAGCTTTCTTT.

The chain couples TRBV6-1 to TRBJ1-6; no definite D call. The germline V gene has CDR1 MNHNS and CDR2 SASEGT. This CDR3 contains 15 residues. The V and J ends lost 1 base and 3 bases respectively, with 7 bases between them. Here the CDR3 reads CASSEGMVYNSPLHF. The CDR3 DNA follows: TGTGCCAGCAGTGAAGGGATGGTCTATAATTCACCCCTCCACTTT.

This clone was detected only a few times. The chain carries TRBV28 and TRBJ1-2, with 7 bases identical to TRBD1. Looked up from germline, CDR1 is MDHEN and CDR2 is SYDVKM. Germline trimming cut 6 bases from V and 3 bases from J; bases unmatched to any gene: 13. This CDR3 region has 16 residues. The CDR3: CASSHHTSGTDYGYTF. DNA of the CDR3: TGTGCCAGCAGCCATCATACTTCCGGGACAGACTATGGCTACACCTTC.

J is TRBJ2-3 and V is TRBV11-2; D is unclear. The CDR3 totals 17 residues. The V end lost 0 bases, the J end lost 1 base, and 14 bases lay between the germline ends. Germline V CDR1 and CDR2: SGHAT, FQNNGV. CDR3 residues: CASSLEDKGLGTDTQYF. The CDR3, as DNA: TGTGCCAGCAGCTTAGAGGATAAGGGATTGGGCACAGATACGCAGTATTTT. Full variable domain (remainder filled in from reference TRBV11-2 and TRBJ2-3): EAGVAQSPRYKIIEKRQSVAFWCNPISGHATLYWYQQILGQGPKLLIQFQNNGVVDDSQLPKDRFSAERLKGVDSTLKIQPAKLEDSAVYLCASSLEDKGLGTDTQYFGPGTRLTVL.

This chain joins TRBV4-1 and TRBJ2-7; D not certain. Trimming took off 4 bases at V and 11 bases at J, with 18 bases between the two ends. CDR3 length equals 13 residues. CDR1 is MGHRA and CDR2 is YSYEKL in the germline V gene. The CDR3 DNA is TGCGCCAGCAGCCCTCGCCCGAACTGGCCAAAGTACTTC. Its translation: CASSPRPNWPKYF.

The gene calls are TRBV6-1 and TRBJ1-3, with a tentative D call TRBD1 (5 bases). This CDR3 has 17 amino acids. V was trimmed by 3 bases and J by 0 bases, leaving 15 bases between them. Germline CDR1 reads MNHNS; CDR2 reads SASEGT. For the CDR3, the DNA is TGTGCCAGCAGTGATTGGGGAAAGGGACGCTCTGGAAACACCATATATTTT. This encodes CASSDWGKGRSGNTIYF.

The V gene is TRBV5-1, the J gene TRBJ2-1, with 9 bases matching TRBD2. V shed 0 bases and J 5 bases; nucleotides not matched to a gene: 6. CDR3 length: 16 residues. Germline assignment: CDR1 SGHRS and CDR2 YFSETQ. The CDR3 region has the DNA TGCGCCAGCAGCTTGGGTCTAGCGGGGACTAACAATGAGCAGTTCTTC. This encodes CASSLGLAGTNNEQFF.

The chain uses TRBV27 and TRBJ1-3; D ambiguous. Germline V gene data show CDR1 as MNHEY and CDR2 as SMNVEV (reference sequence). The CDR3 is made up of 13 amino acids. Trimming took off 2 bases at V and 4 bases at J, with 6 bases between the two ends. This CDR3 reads CASSLHPGNTIYF. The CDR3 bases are TGTGCCAGCAGTTTACACCCAGGAAACACCATATATTTT.

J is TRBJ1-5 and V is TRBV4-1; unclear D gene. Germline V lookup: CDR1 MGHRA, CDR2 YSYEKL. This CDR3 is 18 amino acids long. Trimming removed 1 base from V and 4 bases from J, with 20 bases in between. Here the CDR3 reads CASSQVDMGFVANQPQHF. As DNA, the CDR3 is TGCGCCAGCAGCCAAGTGGATATGGGGTTTGTAGCAAATCAGCCCCAGCATTTT.

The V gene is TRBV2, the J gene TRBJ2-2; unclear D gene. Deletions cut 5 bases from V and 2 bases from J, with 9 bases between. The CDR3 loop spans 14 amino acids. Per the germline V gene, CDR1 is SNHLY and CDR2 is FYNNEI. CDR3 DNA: TGTGCCAGCAGTCTGAGGTCTAACACCGGGGAGCTGTTTTTT. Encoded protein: CASSLRSNTGELFF.

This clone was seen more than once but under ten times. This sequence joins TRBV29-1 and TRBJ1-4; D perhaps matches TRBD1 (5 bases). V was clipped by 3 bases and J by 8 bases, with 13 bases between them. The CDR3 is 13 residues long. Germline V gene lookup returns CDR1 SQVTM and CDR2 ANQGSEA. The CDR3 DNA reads TGCAGCGTTGAGTCCGGGGCGGGGGAAAAACTGTTTTTT. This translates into CSVESGAGEKLFF. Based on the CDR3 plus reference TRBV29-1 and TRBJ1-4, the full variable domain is SAVISQKPSRDICQRGTSLTIQCQVDSQVTMMFWYRQQPGQSLTLIATANQGSEATYESGFVIDKFPISRPNLTFSTLTVSNMSPEDSSIYLCSVESGAGEKLFFGSGTQLSVL.